This TCR beta chain was found in a study of cytomegalovirus exposure and HLA in healthy donors. As for the study in general: Of around 400 genotyped donors, around 86% grouped in the Caucasian-associated ancestry cluster.

A word on this clone: Its antigen remains unidentified.

The CDR3 loop spans 15 amino acids. Germline CDR1 and CDR2: MDHEN and SYDVKM. Deletions cut 5 bases from V and 2 bases from J, with 15 bases between. Study outcomes and limitations: TRBV6-2, TRBV6-3 and other indistinguishable V segments were excluded. Data from an earlier analysis indicated that most TCR beta V segments were productive either about 87% or about 30% of the time.

The primer mix had 60 Vbeta and 13 Jbeta primers. Original analysis: Among the unique TCR beta chains that a later analysis counted, about 81 million in all, roughly 10 million were shared. The protocol was immunoSEQ multiplex PCR, while the TCRdb copy is restricted to in-frame clones and leaves out a portion. Clone size and V and J calls were adopted from that table, with D and trimming inferred from the DNA. The sample includes about 130,000 clones, less than 80% of them seen just once. V gene TRBV28 combines with J gene TRBJ1-1; D is ambiguous. Sequencing used PBMCs. This TCR came from a man aged 35 to 55 in good health and CMV-seropositive. Here the CDR3 reads CASSQRPLLNTEAFF. CDR3 nucleotide sequence: TGTGCCAGCAGTCAGAGGCCGCTCCTTAACACTGAAGCTTTCTTT.